This T cell receptor (beta chain) was sequenced in a study of blood T cell repertoires in COVID-19. Participant-given clinical history determined each cohort assignment. The CDR3 spans 16 residues. The germline gives CDR1 KGHSH, CDR2 LQKENI. J lost 1 base, V lost 3 bases, and 6 bases had no gene match. Libraries were prepared by immunoSEQ multiplex PCR; TCRdb keeps only in-frame clonotypes and omits some of them. There are approximately 340,000 clones in the sample; approximately 91% occur only once, and about 0.83% lies in the top ten. This receptor was obtained from a woman in her forties who had been exposed to COVID-19. V is TRBV18 and J is TRBJ1-3; 7 bases fit TRBD1. The specimen sequenced was PBMCs or T cells enriched from blood (not recorded which). CDR3 protein: CASSPTKQGSGNTIYF. Here the CDR3 DNA reads TGTGCCAGCTCACCGACAAAACAGGGGTCTGGAAACACCATATATTTT.